The clone carrying this T cell receptor beta chain was counted between two and nine times. Its antigen is unidentified. The data originate from a study of beta chain features in type 1 diabetes. The ends were cut back, 0 bases at V and 5 bases at J, with 13 bases in the middle. The CDR3 has 15 residues. Looked up from germline, CDR1 is SGHDN and CDR2 is FVKESK. Every isolated RNA sample was fully reverse transcribed, so sequencing captured expressed TCRB transcripts. TCRdb's copy holds only in-frame clones and misses some; the assay was immunoSEQ multiplex PCR. The repertoire holds approximately 600,000 clones, 9.5% to 15% seen once, with more than 0.095% in the top ten. It was one heparinised blood draw, averaging about 116 mL, that each donor gave. Purities in excess of 95% were seen in all sorted populations. Study-wide results and limits: Patients with type 1 diabetes showed fewer VDJ junction insertions and more deletions. Within each of all four CD4+ subsets, Type 1 diabetes patients had TCRB CDR3s that were moderately but significantly shorter.

Sample: naive CD4+ T cells from blood. The clonotype originates from a man younger than 40 with type 1 diabetes. The chain is built from TRBV14 and TRBJ1-2, with no clear D. The CDR3 here is CASSQEGSFWYGYTF. Written as DNA, the CDR3 is TGTGCCAGCAGCCAAGAAGGGAGCTTTTGGTATGGCTACACCTTC.